The clone carrying this T cell receptor beta chain showed up just once. Its antigen is still unknown. This CDR3 has 13 amino acids. Deletions cut 2 bases from V and 3 bases from J, with 7 bases between. Germline values: CDR1 KGHSH, CDR2 LQKENI. Each CDR3 protein gets one entry after TCRdb re-called the RT-PCR reads with MiXCR. Seen here are around 200,000 distinct CDR3 sequences, around 9% observed once, and the top ten hold 9.5% to 13%. The record originates from a study of response to subunit inactivated influenza vaccine. General study results and limits: Only a handful of new T cells, the authors suggested, are recruited with each seasonal influenza vaccination.

The chain carries TRBV18 and TRBJ1-2; D call uncertain. The receptor comes from a man aged 50-60 years who received an inactivated influenza vaccine. This sample comprised non-naive T cells sorted from PBMCs, obtained on the day of vaccination. The CDR3, as DNA: TGTGCCAGCTCACCAAACCTGGACTATGGCTACACCTTC. Its protein product is CASSPNLDYGYTF.